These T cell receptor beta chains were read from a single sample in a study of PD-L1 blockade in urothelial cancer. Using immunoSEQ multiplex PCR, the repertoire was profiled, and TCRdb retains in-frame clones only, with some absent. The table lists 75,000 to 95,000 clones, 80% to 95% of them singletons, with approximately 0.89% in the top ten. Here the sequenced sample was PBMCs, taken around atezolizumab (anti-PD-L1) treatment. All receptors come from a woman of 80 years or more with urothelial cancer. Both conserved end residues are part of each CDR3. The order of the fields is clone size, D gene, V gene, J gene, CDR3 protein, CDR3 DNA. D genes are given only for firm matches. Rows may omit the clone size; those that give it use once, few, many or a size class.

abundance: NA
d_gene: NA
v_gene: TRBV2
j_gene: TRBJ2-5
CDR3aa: CASIPNSVLQETQYF
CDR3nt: TGTGCCAGCATCCCTAACTCGGTCCTCCAAGAGACCCAGTACTTC

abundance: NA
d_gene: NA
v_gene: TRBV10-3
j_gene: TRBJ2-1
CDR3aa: CAISESNRNNEQFF
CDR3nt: TGTGCCATCAGTGAGTCGAACAGAAACAATGAGCAGTTCTTC

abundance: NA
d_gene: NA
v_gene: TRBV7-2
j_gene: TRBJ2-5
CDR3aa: CASSLVGSAARETQYF
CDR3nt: TGTGCCAGCAGCTTAGTTGGATCGGCAGCGCGGGAGACCCAGTACTTC

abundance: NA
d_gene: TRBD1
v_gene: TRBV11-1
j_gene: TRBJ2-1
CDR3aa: CASSSTGQGAHYYNEQFF
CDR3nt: TGTGCCAGCAGCTCCACGGGACAGGGGGCTCACTACTACAATGAGCAGTTCTTC

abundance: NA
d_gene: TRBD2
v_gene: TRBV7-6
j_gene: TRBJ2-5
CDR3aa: CASSIGLAGGPLQETQYF
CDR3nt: TGTGCCAGCAGCATCGGACTAGCGGGAGGGCCTCTCCAAGAGACCCAGTACTTC

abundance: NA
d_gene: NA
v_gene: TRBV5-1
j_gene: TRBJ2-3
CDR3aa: CASSLRGFATDTQYF
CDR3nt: TGCGCCAGCAGCTTGCGAGGCTTTGCGACAGATACGCAGTATTTT

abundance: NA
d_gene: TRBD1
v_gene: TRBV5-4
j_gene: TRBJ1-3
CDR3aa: CASSLRDRGNTIYF
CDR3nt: TGTGCCAGCAGCTTGAGGGACAGAGGAAACACCATATATTTT

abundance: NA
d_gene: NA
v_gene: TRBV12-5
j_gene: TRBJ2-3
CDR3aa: CASGLGLSVDTQYF
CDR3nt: TGTGCTAGTGGTCTGGGATTGTCGGTAGATACGCAGTATTTT

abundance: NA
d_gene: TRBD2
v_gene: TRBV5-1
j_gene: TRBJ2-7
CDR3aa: CASSRGLAGPYSYEQYF
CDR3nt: TGCGCCAGCAGTCGGGGACTAGCGGGACCATACTCCTACGAGCAGTACTTC

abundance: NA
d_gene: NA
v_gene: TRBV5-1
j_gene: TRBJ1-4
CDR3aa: CASSLAQGSNEKLFF
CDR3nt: TGCGCCAGCAGCTTGGCTCAGGGCTCTAATGAAAAACTGTTTTTT

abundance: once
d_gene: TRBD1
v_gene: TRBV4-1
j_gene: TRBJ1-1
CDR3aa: CASSQGQLEAFF
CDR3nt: TGCGCCAGCAGCCAGGGACAGCTTGAAGCTTTCTTT

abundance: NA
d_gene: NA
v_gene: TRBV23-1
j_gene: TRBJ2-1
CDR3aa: CASSQAVTNNEQFF
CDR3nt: TGCGCCAGCAGTCAAGCCGTGACTAACAATGAGCAGTTCTTC

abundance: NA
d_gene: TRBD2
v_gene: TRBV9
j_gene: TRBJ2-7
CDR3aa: CASSVGVAGGPYEQYF
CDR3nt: TGTGCCAGCAGCGTAGGGGTAGCGGGAGGACCCTACGAGCAGTACTTC

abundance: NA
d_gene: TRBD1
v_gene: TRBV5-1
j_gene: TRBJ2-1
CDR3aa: CASSLGQYNEQFF
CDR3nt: TGCGCCAGCAGCCTGGGACAGTACAATGAGCAGTTCTTC

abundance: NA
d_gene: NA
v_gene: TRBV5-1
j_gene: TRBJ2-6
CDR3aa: CASSFSGVGANVLTF
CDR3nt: TGCGCCAGCAGCTTCTCAGGGGTCGGGGCCAACGTCCTGACTTTC

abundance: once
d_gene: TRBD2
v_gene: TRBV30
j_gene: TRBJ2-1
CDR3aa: CAWSSLAGVGSYNEQFF
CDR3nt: TGTGCCTGGAGCTCCCTAGCGGGAGTCGGCTCCTACAATGAGCAGTTCTTC

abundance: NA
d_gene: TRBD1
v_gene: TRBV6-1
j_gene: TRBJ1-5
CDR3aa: CASSASTGGNQPQHF
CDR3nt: TGTGCCAGCAGTGCCTCGACAGGGGGTAATCAGCCCCAGCATTTT

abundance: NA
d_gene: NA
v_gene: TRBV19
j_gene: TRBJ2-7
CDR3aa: CASSTSRGEQYF
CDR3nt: TGTGCCAGTAGTACCAGCAGGGGCGAGCAGTACTTC

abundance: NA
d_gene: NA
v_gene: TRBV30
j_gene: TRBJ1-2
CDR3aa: CAWSTGRVGRSHYGYTF
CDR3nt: TGTGCCTGGAGTACTGGTCGTGTGGGCAGGTCCCACTATGGCTACACCTTC

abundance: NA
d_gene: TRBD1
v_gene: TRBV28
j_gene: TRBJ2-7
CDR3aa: CASSSLGGQGAREQYF
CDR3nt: TGTGCCAGCAGTTCCCTAGGGGGACAGGGGGCGAGGGAGCAGTACTTC

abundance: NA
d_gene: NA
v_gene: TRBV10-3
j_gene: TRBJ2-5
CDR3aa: CAISESGRGSQETQYF
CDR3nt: TGTGCCATCAGTGAGTCAGGTCGGGGTTCCCAAGAGACCCAGTACTTC

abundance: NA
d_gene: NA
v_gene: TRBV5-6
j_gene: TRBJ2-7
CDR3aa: CASSLGAYEQYF
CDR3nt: TGTGCCAGCAGCTTGGGGGCGTACGAGCAGTACTTC

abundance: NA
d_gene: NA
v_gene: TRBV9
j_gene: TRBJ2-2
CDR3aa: CASSVGGNTGELFF
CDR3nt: TGTGCCAGCAGCGTAGGCGGGAACACCGGGGAGCTGTTTTTT

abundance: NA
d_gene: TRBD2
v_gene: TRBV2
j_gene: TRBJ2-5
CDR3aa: CASSEGLAGDQETQYF
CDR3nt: TGTGCCAGCAGTGAAGGACTAGCGGGGGACCAAGAGACCCAGTACTTC

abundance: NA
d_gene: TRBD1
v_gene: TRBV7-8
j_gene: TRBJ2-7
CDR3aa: CASRPGQGALGEQYF
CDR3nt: TGTGCCAGCAGGCCGGGACAGGGGGCTTTGGGCGAGCAGTACTTC

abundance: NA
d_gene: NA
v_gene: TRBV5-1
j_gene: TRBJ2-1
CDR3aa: CASSPIRGNEQFF
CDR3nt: TGCGCCAGCAGCCCCATCCGGGGGAATGAGCAGTTCTTC

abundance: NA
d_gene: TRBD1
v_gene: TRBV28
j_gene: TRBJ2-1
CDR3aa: CASSGQGANEQFF
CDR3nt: TGTGCCAGCAGCGGACAGGGGGCCAATGAGCAGTTCTTC

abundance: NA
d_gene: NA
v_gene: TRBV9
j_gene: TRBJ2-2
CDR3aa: CASSSRRKNTGELFF
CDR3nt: TGTGCCAGCAGTTCCCGGCGGAAGAACACCGGGGAGCTGTTTTTT

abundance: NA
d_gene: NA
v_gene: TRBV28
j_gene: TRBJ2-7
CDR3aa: CASSSAYEQYF
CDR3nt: TGTGCCAGCAGTTCCGCCTACGAGCAGTACTTC

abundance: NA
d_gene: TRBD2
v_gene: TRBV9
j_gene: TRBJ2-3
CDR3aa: CASSVEAGGTDTQYF
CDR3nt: TGTGCCAGCAGCGTAGAGGCGGGAGGCACAGATACGCAGTATTTT

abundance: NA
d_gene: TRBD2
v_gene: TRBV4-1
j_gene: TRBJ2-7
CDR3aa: CASSQWPTGTSGSYEQYF
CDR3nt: TGCGCCAGCAGCCAGTGGCCCACCGGGACTAGCGGCTCCTACGAGCAGTACTTC

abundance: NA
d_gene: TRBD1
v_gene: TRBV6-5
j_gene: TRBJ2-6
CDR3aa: CASSYQQGWAVLTF
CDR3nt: TGTGCCAGCAGTTATCAACAGGGGTGGGCCGTCCTGACTTTC

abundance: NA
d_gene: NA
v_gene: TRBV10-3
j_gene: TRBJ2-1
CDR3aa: CAISVDSSYNEQFF
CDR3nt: TGTGCCATCAGTGTCGACTCATCCTACAATGAGCAGTTCTTC